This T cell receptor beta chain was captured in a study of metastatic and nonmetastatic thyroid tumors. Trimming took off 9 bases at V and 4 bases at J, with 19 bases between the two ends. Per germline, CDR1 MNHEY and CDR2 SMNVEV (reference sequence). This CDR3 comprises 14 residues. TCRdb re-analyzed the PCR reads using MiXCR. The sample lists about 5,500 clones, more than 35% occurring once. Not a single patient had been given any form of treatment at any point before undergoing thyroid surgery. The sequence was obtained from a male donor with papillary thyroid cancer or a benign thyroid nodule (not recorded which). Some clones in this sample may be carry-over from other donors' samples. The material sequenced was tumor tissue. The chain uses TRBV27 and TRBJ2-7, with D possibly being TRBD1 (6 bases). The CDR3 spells CASSQRQAKYEQYF. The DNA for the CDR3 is TGTGCCAGTAGTCAGCGACAGGCTAAGTACGAGCAGTACTTC.